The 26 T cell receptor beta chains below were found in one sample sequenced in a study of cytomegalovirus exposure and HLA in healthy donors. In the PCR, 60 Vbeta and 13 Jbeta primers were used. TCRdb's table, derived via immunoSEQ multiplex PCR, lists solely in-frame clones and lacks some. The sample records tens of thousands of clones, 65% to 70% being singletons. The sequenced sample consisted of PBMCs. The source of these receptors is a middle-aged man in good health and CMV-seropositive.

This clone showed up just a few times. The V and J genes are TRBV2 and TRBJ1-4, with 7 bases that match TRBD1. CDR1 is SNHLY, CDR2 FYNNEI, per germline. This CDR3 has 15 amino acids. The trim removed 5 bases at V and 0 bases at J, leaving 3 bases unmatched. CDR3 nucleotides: TGTGCCAGCAGTACCACAGGGGCAACTAATGAAAAACTGTTTTTT. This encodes CASSTTGATNEKLFF.

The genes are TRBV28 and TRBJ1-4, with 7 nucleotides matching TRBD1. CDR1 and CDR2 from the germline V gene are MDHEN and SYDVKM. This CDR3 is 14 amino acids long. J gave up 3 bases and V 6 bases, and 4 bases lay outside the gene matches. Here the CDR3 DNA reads TGTGCCAGCAGCCTGGGACAGTCTAATGAAAAACTGTTTTTT. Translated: CASSLGQSNEKLFF.

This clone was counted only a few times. CDR3 DNA: TGTGCCGTCGGACAGGGGGCTAGCGGGGGCCTCTCCTACAATGAGCAGTTCTTC. It encodes CAVGQGASGGLSYNEQFF. The genes are TRBV10-3 and TRBJ2-1, with D possibly being TRBD1 (11 bases). The ends were cut back, 11 bases at V and 0 bases at J, with 26 bases in the middle. The CDR3 spans 18 residues. Per the germline V gene, CDR1 is ENHRY and CDR2 is SYGVKD.

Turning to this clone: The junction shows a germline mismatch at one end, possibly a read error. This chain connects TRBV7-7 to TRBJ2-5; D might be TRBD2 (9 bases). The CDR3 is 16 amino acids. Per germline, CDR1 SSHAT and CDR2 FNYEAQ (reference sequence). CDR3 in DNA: TGTGCTAGCAGCCCAGGGGGCGGGAGGGGGTTTGAGACCCAGTACTTC. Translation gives CASSPGGGRGFETQYF.

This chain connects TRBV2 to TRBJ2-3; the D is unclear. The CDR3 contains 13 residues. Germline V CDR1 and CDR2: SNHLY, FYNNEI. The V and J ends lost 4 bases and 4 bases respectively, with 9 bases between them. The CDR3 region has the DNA TGTGCCAGCAGTGCCGACTCGTCAGATACGCAGTATTTT. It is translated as CASSADSSDTQYF.

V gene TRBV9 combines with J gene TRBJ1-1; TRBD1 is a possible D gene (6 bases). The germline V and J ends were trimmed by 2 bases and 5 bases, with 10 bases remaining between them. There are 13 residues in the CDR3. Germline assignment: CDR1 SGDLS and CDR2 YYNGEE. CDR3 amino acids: CASSVRDTTEAFF. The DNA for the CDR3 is TGTGCCAGCAGCGTCCGGGACACTACTGAAGCTTTCTTT.

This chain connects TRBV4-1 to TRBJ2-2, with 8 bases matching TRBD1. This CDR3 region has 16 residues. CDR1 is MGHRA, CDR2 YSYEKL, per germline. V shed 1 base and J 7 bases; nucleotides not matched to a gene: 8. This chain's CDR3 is CASSQGLTGGNGELFF. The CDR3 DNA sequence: TGCGCCAGCAGCCAAGGACTAACAGGGGGGAACGGGGAGCTGTTTTTT.

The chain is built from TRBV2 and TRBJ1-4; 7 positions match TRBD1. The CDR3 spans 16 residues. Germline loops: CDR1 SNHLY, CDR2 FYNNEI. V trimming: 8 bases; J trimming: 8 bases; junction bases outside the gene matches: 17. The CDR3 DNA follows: TGTGCCAGCCGGGGGACAGCCCAGGGGTCCCTAGAAAAACTGTTTTTT. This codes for CASRGTAQGSLEKLFF.

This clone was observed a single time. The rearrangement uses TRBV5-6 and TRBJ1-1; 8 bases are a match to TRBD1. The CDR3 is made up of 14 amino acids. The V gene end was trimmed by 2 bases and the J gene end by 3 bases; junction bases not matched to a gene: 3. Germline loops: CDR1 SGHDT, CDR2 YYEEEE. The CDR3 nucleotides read TGTGCCAGCAGCTTCGGGACAGGCGACACTGAAGCTTTCTTT. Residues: CASSFGTGDTEAFF.

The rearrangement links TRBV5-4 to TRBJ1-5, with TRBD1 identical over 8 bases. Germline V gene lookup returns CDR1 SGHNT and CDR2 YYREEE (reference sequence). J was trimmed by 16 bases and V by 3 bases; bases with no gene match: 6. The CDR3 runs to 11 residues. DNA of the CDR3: TGTGCCAGCAGCTGGGGGCCAGGGGGCCATTTT. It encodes CASSWGPGGHF. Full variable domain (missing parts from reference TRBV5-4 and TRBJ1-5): ETGVTQSPTHLIKTRGQQVTLRCSSQSGHNTVSWYQQALGQGPQFIFQYYREEENGRGNFPPRFSGLQFPNYSSELNVNALELDDSALYLCASSWGPGGHFGDGTRLSIL.

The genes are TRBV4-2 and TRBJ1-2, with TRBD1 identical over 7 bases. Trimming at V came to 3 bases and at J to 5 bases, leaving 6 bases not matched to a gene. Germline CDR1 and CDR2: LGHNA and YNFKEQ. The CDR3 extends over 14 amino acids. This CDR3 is CASSQDRSGYGYTF. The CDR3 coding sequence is TGTGCCAGCAGCCAGGACAGGAGTGGGTATGGCTACACCTTC.

CDR3 sequence (DNA): TGTGCCAGCAGTTTAAGGGGGGGCAGGGAAAAACTGTTTTTT. It encodes CASSLRGGREKLFF. The chain links TRBV28 to TRBJ1-4; TRBD1 is a possible D gene (6 bases). The germline gives CDR1 MDHEN, CDR2 SYDVKM. The CDR3 loop spans 14 amino acids. The V end was cut by 2 bases, the J end by 8 bases, with 12 bases between.

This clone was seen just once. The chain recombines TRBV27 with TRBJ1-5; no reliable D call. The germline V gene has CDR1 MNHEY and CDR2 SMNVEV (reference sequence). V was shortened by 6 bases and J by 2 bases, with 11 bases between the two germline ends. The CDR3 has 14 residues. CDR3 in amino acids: CASSDRGGNQPQHF. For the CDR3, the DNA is TGTGCCAGCAGCGATCGCGGGGGCAATCAGCCCCAGCATTTT.

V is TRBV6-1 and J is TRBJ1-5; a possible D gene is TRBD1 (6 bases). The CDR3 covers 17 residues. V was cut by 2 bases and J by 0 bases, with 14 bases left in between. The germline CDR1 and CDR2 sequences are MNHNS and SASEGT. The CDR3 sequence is CASSETLRTVSNQPQHF. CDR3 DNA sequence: TGTGCCAGCAGTGAAACCCTCCGGACAGTTAGCAATCAGCCCCAGCATTTT.

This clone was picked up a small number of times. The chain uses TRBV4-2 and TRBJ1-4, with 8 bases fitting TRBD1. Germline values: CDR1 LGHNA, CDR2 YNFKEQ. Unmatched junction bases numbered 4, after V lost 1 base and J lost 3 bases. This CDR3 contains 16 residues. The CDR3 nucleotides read TGTGCCAGCAGCCAAGGTGGGGACAGGCCTAATGAAAAACTGTTTTTT. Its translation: CASSQGGDRPNEKLFF.

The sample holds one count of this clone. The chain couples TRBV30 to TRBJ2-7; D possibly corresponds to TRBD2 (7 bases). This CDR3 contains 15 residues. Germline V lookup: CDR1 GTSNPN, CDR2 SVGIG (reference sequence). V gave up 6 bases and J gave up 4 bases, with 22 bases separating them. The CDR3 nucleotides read TGTGCCTGTACCGGGGGAGGGGGGGCCGCGTACGAGCAGTACTTC. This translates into CACTGGGGAAYEQYF.

The CDR3 sequence: CSVKGQGSLEQYF. DNA of the CDR3: TGCAGTGTCAAGGGACAGGGGTCTCTCGAGCAGTACTTC. J is TRBJ2-7 and V is TRBV29-1; TRBD1 agrees at 10 bases. The CDR3 runs to 13 residues. Germline CDR1 is SQVTM and CDR2 is ANQGSEA.

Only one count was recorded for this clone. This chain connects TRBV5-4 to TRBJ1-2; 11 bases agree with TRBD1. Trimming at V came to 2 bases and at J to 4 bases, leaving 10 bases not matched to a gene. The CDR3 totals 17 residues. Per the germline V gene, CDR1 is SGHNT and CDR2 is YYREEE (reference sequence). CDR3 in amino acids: CASSFRTGGASSYGYTF. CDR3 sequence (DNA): TGTGCCAGCAGCTTTAGGACAGGGGGCGCTTCGAGCTATGGCTACACCTTC.

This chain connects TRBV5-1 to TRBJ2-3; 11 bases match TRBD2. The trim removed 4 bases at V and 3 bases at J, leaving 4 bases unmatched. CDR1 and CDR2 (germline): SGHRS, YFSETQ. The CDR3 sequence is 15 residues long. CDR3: CASSDSGGETDTQYF. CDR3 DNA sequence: TGCGCCAGCAGCGATAGCGGGGGGGAAACAGATACGCAGTATTTT.

As DNA, the CDR3 is TGCGCCAGCAGCTTGGCCCCACTAGGGAGCGGAGGAGAGACCCAGTACTTC. Its protein is CASSLAPLGSGGETQYF. V usage is TRBV5-1 and J usage is TRBJ2-5; D possibly corresponds to TRBD2 (5 bases). CDR1 SGHRS and CDR2 YFSETQ come from the germline V gene. The CDR3 sequence is 17 residues long. Trimming took 0 bases from V and 4 from J, leaving 19 bases between them.

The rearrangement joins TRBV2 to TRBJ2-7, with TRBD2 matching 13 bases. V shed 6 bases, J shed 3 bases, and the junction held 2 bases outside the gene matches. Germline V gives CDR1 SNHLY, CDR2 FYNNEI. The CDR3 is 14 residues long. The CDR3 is CASRGTSGVYEQYF. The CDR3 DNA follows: TGTGCCAGCAGGGGGACTAGCGGGGTCTACGAGCAGTACTTC. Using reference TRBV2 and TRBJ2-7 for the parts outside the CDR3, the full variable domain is EPEVTQTPSHQVTQMGQEVILRCVPISNHLYFYWYRQILGQKVEFLVSFYNNEISEKSEIFDDQFSVERPDGSNFTLKIRSTKLEDSAMYFCASRGTSGVYEQYFGPGTRLTVT.

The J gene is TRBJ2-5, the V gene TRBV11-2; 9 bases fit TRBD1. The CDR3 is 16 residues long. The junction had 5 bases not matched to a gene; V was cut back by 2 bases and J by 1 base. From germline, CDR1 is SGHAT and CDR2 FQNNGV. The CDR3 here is CASSLTRTGAQETQYF. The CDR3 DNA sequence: TGTGCCAGCAGCTTAACTCGGACAGGGGCCCAAGAGACCCAGTACTTC.

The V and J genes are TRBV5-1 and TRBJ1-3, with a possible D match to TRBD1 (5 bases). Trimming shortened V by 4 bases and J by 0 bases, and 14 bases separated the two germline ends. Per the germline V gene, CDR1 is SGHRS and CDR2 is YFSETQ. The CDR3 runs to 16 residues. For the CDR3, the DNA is TGCGCCAGCAGCGGGACTGTCGCGGGCTCTGGAAACACCATATATTTT. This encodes CASSGTVAGSGNTIYF.

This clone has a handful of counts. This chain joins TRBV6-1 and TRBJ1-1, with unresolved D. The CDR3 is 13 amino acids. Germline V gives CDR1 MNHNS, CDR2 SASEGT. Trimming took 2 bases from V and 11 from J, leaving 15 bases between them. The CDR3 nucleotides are TGTGCCAGCAGTGAACGGGGTTGGGCGAGGGCTTTCTTT. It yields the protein CASSERGWARAFF.

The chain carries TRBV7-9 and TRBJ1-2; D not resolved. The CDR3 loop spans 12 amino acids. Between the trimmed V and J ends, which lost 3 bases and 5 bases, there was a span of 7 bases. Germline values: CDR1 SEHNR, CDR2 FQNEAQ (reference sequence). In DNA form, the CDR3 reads TGTGCCAGCAGCTTCGGAGTTTATGGCTACACCTTC. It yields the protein CASSFGVYGYTF. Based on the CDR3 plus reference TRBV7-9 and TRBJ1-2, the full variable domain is DTGVSQNPRHKITKRGQNVTFRCDPISEHNRLYWYRQTLGQGPEFLTYFQNEAQLEKSRLLSDRFSAERPKGSFSTLEIQRTEQGDSAMYLCASSFGVYGYTFGSGTRLTVV.

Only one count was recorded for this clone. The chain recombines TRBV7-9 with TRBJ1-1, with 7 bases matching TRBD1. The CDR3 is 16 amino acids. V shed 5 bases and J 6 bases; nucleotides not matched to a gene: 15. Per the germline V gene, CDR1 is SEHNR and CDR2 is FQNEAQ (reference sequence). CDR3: CASSQTGAANVAEAFF. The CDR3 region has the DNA TGTGCCAGCAGCCAAACAGGGGCCGCCAATGTAGCTGAAGCTTTCTTT.